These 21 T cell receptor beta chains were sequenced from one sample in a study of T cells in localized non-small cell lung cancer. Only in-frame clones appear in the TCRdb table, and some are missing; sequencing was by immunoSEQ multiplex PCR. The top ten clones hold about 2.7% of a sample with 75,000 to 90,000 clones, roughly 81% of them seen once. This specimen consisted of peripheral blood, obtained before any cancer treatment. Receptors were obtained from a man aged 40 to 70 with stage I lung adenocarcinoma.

CDR3 sequence reads: CASSRRQGARNQPQHF. The CDR3 nucleotides read TGTGCCAGCAGCAGAAGACAGGGGGCTCGCAATCAGCCCCAGCATTTT. V usage is TRBV7-2 and J usage is TRBJ1-5; TRBD1 agrees at 10 bases. The CDR3 sequence is 16 residues long. The ends lost 5 bases at V and 2 bases at J; junction bases unmatched: 6. The germline V gene has CDR1 SGHTA and CDR2 FQGNSA.

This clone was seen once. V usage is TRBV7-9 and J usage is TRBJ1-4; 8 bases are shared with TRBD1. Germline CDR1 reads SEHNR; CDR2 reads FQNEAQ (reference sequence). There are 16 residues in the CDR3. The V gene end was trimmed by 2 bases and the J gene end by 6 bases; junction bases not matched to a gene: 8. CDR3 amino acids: CASSLPRQGLDEKLFF. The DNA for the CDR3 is TGTGCCAGCAGCTTACCCAGACAGGGGTTGGATGAAAAACTGTTTTTT. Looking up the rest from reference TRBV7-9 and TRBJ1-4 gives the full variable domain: DTGVSQNPRHKITKRGQNVTFRCDPISEHNRLYWYRQTLGQGPEFLTYFQNEAQLEKSRLLSDRFSAERPKGSFSTLEIQRTEQGDSAMYLCASSLPRQGLDEKLFFGSGTQLSVL.

The CDR3 spells CASSPLAGDEQFF. The CDR3 DNA sequence: TGTGCCAGCTCACCCTTGGCCGGAGATGAGCAGTTCTTC. The gene calls are TRBV18 and TRBJ2-1; no firm D call. This CDR3 is built from 13 residues. Looked up from germline, CDR1 is KGHSH and CDR2 is LQKENI. Trimming pared 3 bases from V and 8 bases from J, leaving 11 bases between.

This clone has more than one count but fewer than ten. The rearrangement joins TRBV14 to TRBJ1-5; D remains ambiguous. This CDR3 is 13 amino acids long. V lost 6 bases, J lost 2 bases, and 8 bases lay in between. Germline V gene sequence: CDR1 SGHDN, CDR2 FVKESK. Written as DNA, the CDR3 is TGTGCCAGCAGAAGAGGGCGCAATCAGCCCCAGCATTTT. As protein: CASRRGRNQPQHF. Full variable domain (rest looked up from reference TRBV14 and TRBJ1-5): EAGVTQFPSHSVIEKGQTVTLRCDPISGHDNLYWYRRVMGKEIKFLLHFVKESKQDESGMPNNRFLAERTGGTYSTLKVQPAELEDSGVYFCASRRGRNQPQHFGDGTRLSIL.

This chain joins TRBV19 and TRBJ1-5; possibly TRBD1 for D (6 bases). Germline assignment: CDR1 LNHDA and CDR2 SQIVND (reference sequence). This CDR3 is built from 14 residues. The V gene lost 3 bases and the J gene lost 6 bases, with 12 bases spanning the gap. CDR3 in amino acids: CASSMRTDGQPQHF. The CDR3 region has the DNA TGTGCCAGTAGTATGCGGACAGATGGTCAGCCCCAGCATTTT.

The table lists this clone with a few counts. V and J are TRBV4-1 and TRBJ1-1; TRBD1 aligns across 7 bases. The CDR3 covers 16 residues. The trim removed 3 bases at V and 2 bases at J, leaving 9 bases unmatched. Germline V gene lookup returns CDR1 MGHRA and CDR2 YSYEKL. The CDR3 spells CASSHIPGTANTEAFF. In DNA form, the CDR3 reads TGCGCCAGCAGCCACATCCCCGGGACAGCCAACACTGAAGCTTTCTTT.

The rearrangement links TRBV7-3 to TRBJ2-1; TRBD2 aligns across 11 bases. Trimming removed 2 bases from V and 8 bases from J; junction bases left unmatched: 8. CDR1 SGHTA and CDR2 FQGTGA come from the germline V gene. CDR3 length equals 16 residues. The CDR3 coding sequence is TGTGCCAGCAGCTTATTCGGAACTAGCGGGGGCGATGAGCAGTTCTTC. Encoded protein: CASSLFGTSGGDEQFF.

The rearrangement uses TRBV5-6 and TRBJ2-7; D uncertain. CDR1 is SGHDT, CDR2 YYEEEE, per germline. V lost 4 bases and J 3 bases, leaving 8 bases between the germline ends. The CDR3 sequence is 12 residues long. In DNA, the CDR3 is TGTGCCAGCAGCCTTTTCGGCTACGAGCAGTACTTC. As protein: CASSLFGYEQYF.

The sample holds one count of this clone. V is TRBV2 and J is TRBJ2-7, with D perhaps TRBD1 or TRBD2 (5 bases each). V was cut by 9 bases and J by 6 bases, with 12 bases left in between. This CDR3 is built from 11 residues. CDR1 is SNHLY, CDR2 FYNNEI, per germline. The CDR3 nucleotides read TGTGCCAGGGAGAGGGGTGGCGAGCAGTACTTC. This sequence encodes CARERGGEQYF.

CDR3 region: CASSLLLGQGFTDTQYF. The CDR3 nucleotides are TGTGCCAGCAGCTTGTTACTCGGACAGGGATTCACAGATACGCAGTATTTT. The chain uses TRBV5-6 and TRBJ2-3; 8 bases are shared with TRBD1. V lost 1 base and J lost 2; bases outside the gene matches: 9. The CDR3 sequence is 17 residues long. In germline, CDR1 is SGHDT, CDR2 YYEEEE.

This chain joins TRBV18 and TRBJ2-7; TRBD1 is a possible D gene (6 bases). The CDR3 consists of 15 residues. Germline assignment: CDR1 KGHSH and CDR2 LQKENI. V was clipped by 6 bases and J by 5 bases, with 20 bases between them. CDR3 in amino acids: CASSLGTSQVDEQYF. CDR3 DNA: TGTGCCAGCTCCCTGGGGACATCCCAGGTTGACGAGCAGTACTTC.

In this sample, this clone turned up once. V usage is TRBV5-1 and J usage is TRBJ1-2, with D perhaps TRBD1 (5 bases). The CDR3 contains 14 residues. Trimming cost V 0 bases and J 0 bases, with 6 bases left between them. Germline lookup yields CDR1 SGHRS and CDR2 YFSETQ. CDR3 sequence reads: CASSLGGANYGYTF. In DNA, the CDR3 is TGCGCCAGCAGCTTGGGGGGCGCTAACTATGGCTACACCTTC.

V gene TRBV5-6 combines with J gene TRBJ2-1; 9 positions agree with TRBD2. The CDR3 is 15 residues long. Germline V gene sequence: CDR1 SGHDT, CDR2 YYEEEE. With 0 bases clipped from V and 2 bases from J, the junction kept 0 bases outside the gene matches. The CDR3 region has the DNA TGTGCCAGCAGCTTGGGCGGGAGGGCCTACAATGAGCAGTTCTTC. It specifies CASSLGGRAYNEQFF. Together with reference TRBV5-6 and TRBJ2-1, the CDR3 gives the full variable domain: DAGVTQSPTHLIKTRGQQVTLRCSPKSGHDTVSWYQQALGQGPQFIFQYYEEEERQRGNFPDRFSGHQFPNYSSELNVNALLLGDSALYLCASSLGGRAYNEQFFGPGTRLTVL.

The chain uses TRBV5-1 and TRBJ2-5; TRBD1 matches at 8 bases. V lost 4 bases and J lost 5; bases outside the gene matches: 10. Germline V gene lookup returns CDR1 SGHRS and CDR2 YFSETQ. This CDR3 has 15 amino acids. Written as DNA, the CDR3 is TGCGCCAGCAGCGGAACGACAGGGGCGGGCGAGACCCAGTACTTC. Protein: CASSGTTGAGETQYF.

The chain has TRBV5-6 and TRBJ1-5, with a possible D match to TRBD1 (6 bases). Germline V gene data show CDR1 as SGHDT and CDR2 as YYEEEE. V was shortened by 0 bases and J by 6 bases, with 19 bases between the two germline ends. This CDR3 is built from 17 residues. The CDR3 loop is CASSLAGARAVGQPQHF. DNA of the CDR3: TGTGCCAGCAGCTTGGCAGGGGCGCGGGCTGTGGGTCAGCCCCAGCATTTT.

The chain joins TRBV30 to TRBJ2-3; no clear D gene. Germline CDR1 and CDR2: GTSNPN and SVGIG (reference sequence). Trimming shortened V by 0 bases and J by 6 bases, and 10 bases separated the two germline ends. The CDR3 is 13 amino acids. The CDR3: CAWSVRIGDTQYF. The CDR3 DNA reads TGTGCCTGGAGTGTACGAATTGGCGATACGCAGTATTTT. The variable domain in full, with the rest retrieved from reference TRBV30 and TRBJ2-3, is SQTIHQWPATLVQPVGSPLSLECTVEGTSNPNLYWYRQAAGRGLQLLFYSVGIGQISSEVPQNLSASRPQDRQFILSSKKLLLSDSGFYLCAWSVRIGDTQYFGPGTRLTVL.

The CDR3 spells CASSSDGETGELFF. Written as DNA, the CDR3 is TGTGCCAGCAGCTCAGACGGGGAGACCGGGGAGCTGTTTTTT. The V gene is TRBV7-9, the J gene TRBJ2-2, with D perhaps matching TRBD2 (5 bases). CDR1 and CDR2 (germline): SEHNR, FQNEAQ (reference sequence). Trimming took 4 bases from V and 5 from J, leaving 11 bases between them. The CDR3 runs 14 residues. Complete variable domain (other parts from reference TRBV7-9 and TRBJ2-2): DTGVSQNPRHKITKRGQNVTFRCDPISEHNRLYWYRQTLGQGPEFLTYFQNEAQLEKSRLLSDRFSAERPKGSFSTLEIQRTEQGDSAMYLCASSSDGETGELFFGEGSRLTVL.

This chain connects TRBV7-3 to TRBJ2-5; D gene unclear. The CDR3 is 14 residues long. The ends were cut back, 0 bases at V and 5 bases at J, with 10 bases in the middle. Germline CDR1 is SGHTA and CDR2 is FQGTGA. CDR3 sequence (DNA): TGTGCCAGCAGCTTAACGAGAGGTAGCGAGACCCAGTACTTC. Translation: CASSLTRGSETQYF.

In DNA form, the CDR3 reads TGTGCCAGCAGAACTCCGGGGGCCTATGGCTACACCTTC. This translates into CASRTPGAYGYTF. The chain combines TRBV6-5 with TRBJ1-2; TRBD1 is a possible D gene (6 bases). Per the germline V gene, CDR1 is MNHEY and CDR2 is SVGAGI. The CDR3 contains 13 residues. The V gene lost 6 bases and the J gene lost 4 bases, with 12 bases spanning the gap.

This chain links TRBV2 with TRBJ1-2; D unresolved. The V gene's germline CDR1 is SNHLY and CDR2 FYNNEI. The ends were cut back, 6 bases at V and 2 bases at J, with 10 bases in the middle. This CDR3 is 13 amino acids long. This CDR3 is CASRDTENYGYTF. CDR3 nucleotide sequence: TGTGCCAGCAGAGATACAGAGAACTATGGCTACACCTTC.

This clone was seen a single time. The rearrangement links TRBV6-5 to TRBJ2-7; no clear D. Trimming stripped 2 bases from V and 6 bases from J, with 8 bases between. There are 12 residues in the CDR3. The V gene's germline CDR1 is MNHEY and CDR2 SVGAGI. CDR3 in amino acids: CASSYEGSEQYF. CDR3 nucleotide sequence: TGTGCCAGCAGTTACGAAGGTTCCGAGCAGTACTTC.